This T cell receptor beta chain was found in a study of neurological immune-mediated disorders. MiXCR was run by TCRdb on the 5' RACE reads, yielding one entry per CDR3 protein. The sample shows fewer than 20,000 distinct CDR3 sequences, 9.5% to 12% of them seen only once. This clonotype occurred many times. Its target is unknown. Overall study findings and caveats: It was HTLV-1-associated myelopathy that showed the most TCR clonal expansion, while multiple sclerosis showed the least, falling below healthy controls.

This CDR3 comprises 15 residues. V was pared by 4 bases and J by 0 bases, with 6 bases of the junction left unmatched. The germline V gene has CDR1 SGDLS and CDR2 YYNGEE. The sorted-subset TCR libraries were prepared using some 920,000 CD4+ or CD8+ T cells as the starting material. The clonotype originates from a woman aged 45-65 years in good health. The chain employs TRBV9 and TRBJ2-7, with TRBD2 identical over 8 bases. The sample taken for sequencing was CD8+ T cells from blood. CDR3 DNA: TGTGCCAGCAGCTCGGGGGGGAGTCACTCCTACGAGCAGTACTTC. It codes for CASSSGGSHSYEQYF.